These T cell receptor beta chains were read from a single sample in a study of regulatory and conventional T cells in RAG deficiency. Repertoires were generated with immunoSEQ multiplex PCR, while TCRdb's copy carries only in-frame clones and drops some. The sample shows 45,000 or so clones, 90% of them seen only once. The same specimen was also included in a second study, on regulatory T cells.

The sequenced sample consisted of CD4+ effector T cells sorted from blood. All receptors derive from a human donor in good health. Each CDR3 is given with its conserved first and last residue. D genes are given only for firm matches.

J gene: TRBJ2-3; V gene: TRBV29-1; D gene: .; CDR3 protein: CSADLGTSTDTQYF; CDR3 DNA: TGCAGCGCTGACTTGGGGACGTCCACAGATACGCAGTATTTT
J gene: TRBJ1-6; V gene: TRBV5-1; D gene: .; CDR3 protein: CASSGQGLDSPLHF; CDR3 DNA: TGCGCCAGCAGCGGTCAGGGGCTCGATTCACCCCTCCACTTT
J gene: TRBJ2-1; V gene: TRBV7-7; D gene: TRBD2; CDR3 protein: CASSPRGGANEQFF; CDR3 DNA: TGTGCTAGCAGCCCCCGGGGGGGGGCAAATGAGCAGTTCTTC
J gene: TRBJ2-7; V gene: TRBV10-3; D gene: .; CDR3 protein: CAISESLGTYEQYF; CDR3 DNA: TGTGCCATCAGTGAGTCTCTGGGGACCTACGAGCAGTACTTC
J gene: TRBJ1-5; V gene: TRBV27; D gene: TRBD1; CDR3 protein: CASSLRGDQPQHF; CDR3 DNA: TGTGCCAGCAGTCTCAGGGGGGATCAGCCCCAGCATTTT
J gene: TRBJ1-2; V gene: TRBV28; D gene: TRBD1; CDR3 protein: CASGETGILGGYGYTF; CDR3 DNA: TGTGCCAGCGGCGAGACAGGGATACTGGGCGGCTATGGCTACACCTTC
J gene: TRBJ1-2; V gene: TRBV19; D gene: TRBD1; CDR3 protein: CASSIGQTGSGGYTF; CDR3 DNA: TGTGCCAGTAGTATAGGCCAGACAGGGTCCGGTGGCTACACCTTC
J gene: TRBJ2-1; V gene: TRBV2; D gene: .; CDR3 protein: CASSRTETNEQFF; CDR3 DNA: TGTGCCAGCAGTCGGACAGAAACAAATGAGCAGTTCTTC
J gene: TRBJ2-7; V gene: TRBV6-5; D gene: .; CDR3 protein: CASRATSRGTYEQYF; CDR3 DNA: TGTGCCAGCAGGGCAACTAGCAGGGGAACCTACGAGCAGTACTTC
J gene: TRBJ1-5; V gene: TRBV18; D gene: .; CDR3 protein: CASSPGSGSNQPQHF; CDR3 DNA: TGTGCCAGCTCCCCAGGTTCGGGGAGCAATCAGCCCCAGCATTTT
J gene: TRBJ1-2; V gene: TRBV5-1; D gene: .; CDR3 protein: CASSSLGGMNYGYTF; CDR3 DNA: TGCGCCAGCAGCTCGTTGGGGGGAATGAACTATGGCTACACCTTC
J gene: TRBJ1-5; V gene: TRBV5-8; D gene: .; CDR3 protein: CASSLDGRRDQPQHF; CDR3 DNA: TGTGCCAGCAGCTTGGATGGCAGGCGAGATCAGCCCCAGCATTTT
J gene: TRBJ1-5; V gene: TRBV6-5; D gene: .; CDR3 protein: CASRADRFNQPQHF; CDR3 DNA: TGTGCCAGCAGGGCAGACAGATTCAATCAGCCCCAGCATTTT
J gene: TRBJ2-1; V gene: TRBV5-6; D gene: .; CDR3 protein: CASSLWGAGSYNEQFF; CDR3 DNA: TGTGCCAGCAGCTTGTGGGGGGCCGGGAGCTACAATGAGCAGTTCTTC
J gene: TRBJ1-2; V gene: TRBV6-5; D gene: TRBD1; CDR3 protein: CANSYGTGLRGYTF; CDR3 DNA: TGTGCCAACAGTTACGGGACAGGGCTCCGTGGCTACACCTTC
J gene: TRBJ1-1; V gene: TRBV5-1; D gene: .; CDR3 protein: CASNRGAANTEAFF; CDR3 DNA: TGCGCCAGCAACCGAGGGGCAGCGAACACTGAAGCTTTCTTT